The 30 T cell receptor beta chains below were found in one sample sequenced in a study of blood T cell repertoires in COVID-19. Clones were read by immunoSEQ multiplex PCR, and TCRdb kept only the in-frame ones, dropping some. The sample carries 350,000 or so clones, 80% to 95% recorded once. Input material: PBMCs or T cells enriched from blood (not recorded which). All receptors come from a woman aged 30 to 39 who had recovered from COVID-19.

This chain uses TRBV7-2 with TRBJ2-1, with 11 bases fitting TRBD2. This CDR3 region has 16 residues. The germline CDR1 and CDR2 sequences are SGHTA and FQGNSA. The V segment lost 5 bases and the J segment 3 bases; nucleotides outside the gene matches: 6. CDR3 in DNA: TGTGCCAGCAGCCTCCTAGCGGGGGGTTTCTACAATGAGCAGTTCTTC. It encodes CASSLLAGGFYNEQFF.

This rearrangement joins TRBV7-3 to TRBJ2-6; D is unclear. The CDR3 extends over 13 amino acids. With 3 bases removed from V and 2 bases from J, the gap between germline ends came to 2 bases. Germline V CDR1 and CDR2: SGHTA, FQGTGA. The CDR3 DNA reads TGTGCCAGCAGCTTCACTGGGGCCAACGTCCTGACTTTC. It yields the protein CASSFTGANVLTF.

This chain links TRBV27 with TRBJ2-3; tentative D call: TRBD2 (5 bases). V was pared by 5 bases and J by 0 bases, with 12 bases between. This CDR3 is 15 amino acids long. Per the germline V gene, CDR1 is MNHEY and CDR2 is SMNVEV (reference sequence). CDR3 region: CASSLTDWSTDTQYF. CDR3 nucleotide sequence: TGTGCCAGCAGTCTCACGGACTGGAGCACAGATACGCAGTATTTT.

This chain links TRBV28 with TRBJ1-1, with D perhaps matching TRBD1 (6 bases). CDR3 length equals 15 residues. Trimming took off 7 bases at V and 1 base at J, with 16 bases between the two ends. Germline CDR1 reads MDHEN; CDR2 reads SYDVKM. DNA of the CDR3: TGTGCCAGCACGACTGTGACAGGAGGGAACACTGAAGCTTTCTTT. Residues: CASTTVTGGNTEAFF.

The J gene is TRBJ2-3, the V gene TRBV9; D is possibly TRBD2 (5 bases). This CDR3 is 15 amino acids long. V lost 6 bases, J lost 7 bases, and 21 bases lay in between. The germline V gene has CDR1 SGDLS and CDR2 YYNGEE. The CDR3 DNA sequence: TGTGCCAGCACCCAAAGCGGCACCCGGCGGAATACGCAGTATTTT. Translated: CASTQSGTRRNTQYF.

This chain links TRBV3-1 (or the pseudogene TRBV3-2) with TRBJ1-5; D is possibly TRBD1 (6 bases). There are 13 residues in the CDR3. The germline V gene has CDR1 LGHDT and CDR2 YNNKEL (reference sequence). The germline V and J ends were trimmed by 3 bases and 5 bases, with 8 bases remaining between them. CDR3 nucleotides: TGTGCCAGCAGCCAGACAGGCCATCAGCCCCAGCATTTT. The encoded protein is CASSQTGHQPQHF.

The chain recombines TRBV10-3 with TRBJ2-3, with 15 positions matching TRBD2. The junction had 5 bases not matched to a gene; V was cut back by 6 bases and J by 4 bases. Germline CDR1 reads ENHRY; CDR2 reads SYGVKD. The CDR3 runs to 16 residues. CDR3 protein: CAIRGTSGRSPDTQYF. The CDR3 coding sequence is TGTGCCATCAGAGGGACTAGCGGGAGGTCCCCAGATACGCAGTATTTT.

This clone was detected once. V gene TRBV10-2 combines with J gene TRBJ1-1, with D possibly TRBD1 on 5 matching bases. Per the germline V gene, CDR1 is WSHSY and CDR2 is SAAADI. CDR3 size: 12 residues. V was cut by 3 bases and J by 11 bases, with 13 bases left in between. The CDR3 sequence is CASSDHPRGAFF. The CDR3 bases are TGCGCCAGCAGTGATCATCCCCGGGGGGCTTTCTTT.

The chain recombines TRBV7-2 with TRBJ2-6; D not certain. Per germline, CDR1 SGHTA and CDR2 FQGNSA. Trimming cost V 4 bases and J 0 bases, with 7 bases left between them. The CDR3 covers 15 residues. The CDR3 spells CASSSTFSGANVLTF. The CDR3 bases are TGTGCCAGCAGCTCGACATTCTCTGGGGCCAACGTCCTGACTTTC.

The V gene is TRBV10-3, the J gene TRBJ2-1, with TRBD2 matching 11 bases. CDR3 length equals 16 residues. Trimming took 7 bases from V and 3 from J; bases not matched to a gene: 8. Germline V gene lookup returns CDR1 ENHRY and CDR2 SYGVKD. The CDR3 bases are TGTGCCATCAAACCTAGCGGGAGGTCGGACTACAATGAGCAGTTCTTC. It codes for CAIKPSGRSDYNEQFF.

The chain carries TRBV4-3 and TRBJ2-1; D is uncertain. CDR1 and CDR2 from the germline V gene are LGHNA and YSLEER. The ends were cut back, 3 bases at V and 4 bases at J, with 4 bases in the middle. This CDR3 spans 12 amino acids. The CDR3 is CASSHSYNEQFF. The CDR3 coding sequence is TGCGCCAGCAGCCACTCGTACAATGAGCAGTTCTTC.

This rearrangement joins TRBV7-2 to TRBJ2-7, with D perhaps matching TRBD2 (5 bases). This CDR3 is 13 amino acids long. Germline CDR1 reads SGHTA; CDR2 reads FQGNSA. Between the trimmed V and J ends, which lost 6 bases and 3 bases, there was a span of 12 bases. This CDR3 reads CASRQGLDYEQYF. CDR3 sequence (DNA): TGTGCCAGCAGACAAGGACTGGACTACGAGCAGTACTTC.

The V call is TRBV6-1, the J call TRBJ1-6; tentative D call: TRBD1 (5 bases). In germline, CDR1 is MNHNS, CDR2 SASEGT. Deletions cut 3 bases from V and 8 bases from J, with 14 bases between. There are 15 residues in the CDR3. CDR3 sequence reads: CASSEGGQWHSPLHF. CDR3 bases: TGTGCCAGCAGTGAGGGAGGACAATGGCATTCACCCCTCCACTTT.

The J gene is TRBJ1-1, the V gene TRBV5-4; D may be TRBD1 (5 bases). The V end lost 3 bases, the J end lost 0 bases, and 12 bases lay between the germline ends. The germline gives CDR1 SGHNT, CDR2 YYREEE (reference sequence). The CDR3 has 15 residues. CDR3 nucleotide sequence: TGTGCCAGCAGCTCAATAACAGGTTTGAACACTGAAGCTTTCTTT. Its translation is CASSSITGLNTEAFF.

In regard to this clone: This likely comes from a read error, as the CDR3 has no conserved phenylalanine or tryptophan at its end. The DNA is left out, because the CDR3 cannot be placed on it with certainty; the CDR3 is given as TCRdb lists it. This chain connects TRBV2 to TRBJ1-1; the table calls TRBD1, which could not be checked here. With termini counted, the CDR3 has 11 amino acids. Germline loops: CDR1 SNHLY, CDR2 FYNNEI. The CDR3 loop is CASLARTDYGI.

The rearrangement joins TRBV28 to TRBJ2-1, with TRBD2 identical over 13 bases. The CDR3 contains 16 residues. Looked up from germline, CDR1 is MDHEN and CDR2 is SYDVKM. The V and J ends lost 3 bases and 5 bases, in that order; junction bases with no gene match: 4. CDR3 amino acids: CASSFEGLAGNNEQFF. CDR3 bases: TGTGCCAGCAGTTTCGAGGGACTAGCGGGAAACAATGAGCAGTTCTTC.

V and J are TRBV7-9 and TRBJ2-1; TRBD1 matches 9 bases. After removal of 5 bases from V and 7 bases from J, the junction contained 6 bases not matched to a gene. The CDR3 covers 14 residues. Germline V gene lookup returns CDR1 SEHNR and CDR2 FQNEAQ (reference sequence). DNA of the CDR3: TGTGCCAGCAGCCCCTGGACAGGGGAAAATGAGCAGTTCTTC. Protein product: CASSPWTGENEQFF.

V gene TRBV15 combines with J gene TRBJ2-2; 11 positions agree with TRBD2. The CDR3 sequence is 19 residues long. CDR1 is LNHNV and CDR2 is YYDKDF in the germline V gene (reference sequence). Trimming cost V 5 bases and J 1 base; bases outside gene matches: 12. CDR3 sequence: CATSWGTSGPTMNTGELFF. DNA of the CDR3: TGTGCCACCAGCTGGGGGACTAGCGGTCCTACGATGAACACCGGGGAGCTGTTTTTT.

The V call is TRBV19, the J call TRBJ2-7, with TRBD2 identical over 12 bases. V lost 3 bases, J lost 3 bases, and 6 bases stayed unmatched. The CDR3 has 16 residues. Looked up from germline, CDR1 is LNHDA and CDR2 is SQIVND (reference sequence). CDR3 sequence reads: CASSIAASGGGYEQYF. In DNA, the CDR3 is TGTGCCAGTAGTATCGCCGCTAGCGGGGGGGGCTACGAGCAGTACTTC. The whole variable domain, filled in from reference TRBV19 and TRBJ2-7, reads DGGITQSPKYLFRKEGQNVTLSCEQNLNHDAMYWYRQDPGQGLRLIYYSQIVNDFQKGDIAEGYSVSREKKESFPLTVTSAQKNPTAFYLCASSIAASGGGYEQYFGPGTRLTVT.

The V and J genes are TRBV28 and TRBJ1-5, with 8 bases lining up with TRBD1. CDR1 is MDHEN and CDR2 is SYDVKM in the germline V gene. V shed 7 bases, J shed 1 base, and the junction held 6 bases outside the gene matches. The CDR3 has 15 residues. CDR3 in amino acids: CASITGGQSNQPQHF. The CDR3 DNA is TGTGCCAGCATTACAGGGGGTCAAAGCAATCAGCCCCAGCATTTT.

The chain links TRBV2 to TRBJ1-1; D possibly corresponds to TRBD1 (5 bases). The germline CDR1 and CDR2 sequences are SNHLY and FYNNEI. The CDR3 runs 15 residues. The V end lost 7 bases, the J end lost 0 bases, and 15 bases lay between the germline ends. The CDR3 region is CASNGAPTVNTEAFF. The CDR3 DNA follows: TGTGCCAGCAATGGTGCTCCGACAGTGAACACTGAAGCTTTCTTT.

The chain carries TRBV19 and TRBJ2-7, with 7 bases matching TRBD1. The germline V gene encodes CDR1 LNHDA and CDR2 SQIVND (reference sequence). The CDR3 length is 14 residues. The V gene end was trimmed by 7 bases and the J gene end by 4 bases; junction bases not matched to a gene: 10. The chain's CDR3 is CASTSRGPDYEQYF. The CDR3 nucleotides read TGTGCCAGTACCTCTAGGGGGCCGGATTACGAGCAGTACTTC.

The genes are TRBV3-1 (or the pseudogene TRBV3-2) and TRBJ2-1; 9 bases are a match to TRBD2. The CDR3 length is 15 residues. J lost 9 bases, V lost 1 base, and 7 bases had no gene match. CDR1 is LGHDT and CDR2 is YNNKEL in the germline V gene (reference sequence). The CDR3 bases are TGTGCCAGCAGCCAAGGTCGCGGGGGGGCCAGTGAGCAGTTCTTC. It specifies CASSQGRGGASEQFF.

The rearrangement links TRBV9 to TRBJ2-7, with TRBD1 matching over 7 bases. CDR1 and CDR2 from the germline V gene are SGDLS and YYNGEE. CDR3 size: 15 residues. V shed 0 bases and J 2 bases; nucleotides not matched to a gene: 5. The CDR3 sequence: CASSVDLGGPYEQYF. The CDR3 DNA reads as TGTGCCAGCAGCGTAGACTTAGGGGGCCCCTACGAGCAGTACTTC. Supplemented by reference TRBV9 and TRBJ2-7, the full variable domain reads DSGVTQTPKHLITATGQRVTLRCSPRSGDLSVYWYQQSLDQGLQFLIQYYNGEERAKGNILERFSAQQFPDLHSELNLSSLELGDSALYFCASSVDLGGPYEQYFGPGTRLTVT.

V usage is TRBV27 and J usage is TRBJ2-5; the match to TRBD2 covers 7 bases. The ends lost 3 bases at V and 9 bases at J; junction bases unmatched: 1. Germline loops: CDR1 MNHEY, CDR2 SMNVEV (reference sequence). CDR3 length: 11 residues. The CDR3 loop reads CASSLGGSQYF. CDR3 bases: TGTGCCAGCAGTTTGGGGGGGTCCCAGTACTTC.

The CDR3 bases are TGTGCCAGCACCCTACCCGGGACAGGGAAAGCTTTCTTT. This codes for CASTLPGTGKAFF. The chain has TRBV28 and TRBJ1-1; 9 bases map to TRBD1. V was clipped by 7 bases and J by 9 bases; unmatched bases: 9. Germline V gene sequence: CDR1 MDHEN, CDR2 SYDVKM. There are 13 residues in the CDR3.

This chain joins TRBV7-3 and TRBJ2-1; 9 bases line up with TRBD1. The CDR3 covers 16 residues. Germline lookup yields CDR1 SGHTA and CDR2 FQGTGA. Losses at the gene ends were 5 bases for V and 9 bases for J; bases not matched to a gene: 14. CDR3 protein: CASSASGQGPKVEQFF. DNA of the CDR3: TGTGCCAGCAGCGCCTCGGGACAGGGCCCGAAGGTTGAGCAGTTCTTC.

This chain joins TRBV10-3 and TRBJ2-6; D is unresolved. Trimming cost V 4 bases and J 1 base, with 5 bases left between them. CDR3 length: 14 residues. Germline CDR1 is ENHRY and CDR2 is SYGVKD. The CDR3 sequence is CAISGTSGANVLTF. The CDR3 region has the DNA TGTGCCATCAGTGGTACTTCTGGGGCCAACGTCCTGACTTTC.

The chain has TRBV21-1 and TRBJ2-7; the table names TRBD1, a call not compared with the DNA. TRBV21-1 is listed as a pseudogene. This CDR3 spans 19 amino acids. The DNA for the CDR3 is TGTGCCAGCAGCAAAGAGGGGACAGTGGACTCTACTTACACCTACGAGCAGTACTTC. Amino acids: CASSKEGTVDSTYTYEQYF.

This clone was observed a few times. The rearrangement uses TRBV5-4 and TRBJ1-2; 9 bases line up with TRBD1. From germline, CDR1 is SGHNT and CDR2 YYREEE (reference sequence). V lost 3 bases to trimming and J lost 4 bases; unmatched junction nucleotides: 7. This CDR3 comprises 15 residues. The CDR3 spells CASSSQGARGYGYTF. CDR3 nucleotides: TGTGCCAGCAGCTCACAGGGGGCGCGGGGCTATGGCTACACCTTC.